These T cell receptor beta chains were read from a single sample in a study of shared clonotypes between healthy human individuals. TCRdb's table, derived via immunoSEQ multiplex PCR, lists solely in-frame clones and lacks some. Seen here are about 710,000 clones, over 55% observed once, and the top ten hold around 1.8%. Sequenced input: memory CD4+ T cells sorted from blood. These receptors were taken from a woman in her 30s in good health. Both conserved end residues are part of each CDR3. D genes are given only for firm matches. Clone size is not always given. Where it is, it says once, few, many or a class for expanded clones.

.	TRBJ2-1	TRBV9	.	CASSGTSYEQFF	TGTGCCAGCAGCGGTACTAGTTATGAGCAGTTCTTC
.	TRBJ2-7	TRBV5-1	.	CASSWADPSYEQYF	TGCGCCAGCTCCTGGGCAGATCCTTCCTACGAGCAGTACTTC
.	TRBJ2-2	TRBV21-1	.	CASSKGLSQGATGELFF	TGTGCCAGCAGCAAAGGGTTGAGTCAGGGAGCTACCGGGGAGCTGTTTTTT
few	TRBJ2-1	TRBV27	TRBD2	CATQGGRGSYNEQFF	TGTGCCACGCAGGGCGGGAGGGGTTCCTACAATGAGCAGTTCTTC
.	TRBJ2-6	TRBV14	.	CASKRGPSSGANVLTF	TGTGCCAGCAAGAGGGGACCGAGCTCTGGGGCCAACGTCCTGACTTTC
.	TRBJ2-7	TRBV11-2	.	CASSRDEGEQYF	TGTGCCAGCAGCCGTGATGAGGGCGAGCAGTACTTC
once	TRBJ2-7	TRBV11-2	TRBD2	CASSLVTSGRGYEQYF	TGTGCCAGCAGCTTAGTCACTAGCGGGAGGGGATACGAGCAGTACTTC
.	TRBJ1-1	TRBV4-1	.	CASSRTRGGADTEAFF	TGCGCCAGCAGCCGAACTCGGGGTGGGGCTGACACTGAAGCTTTCTTT
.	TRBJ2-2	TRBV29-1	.	CSAQTLEELFF	TGCAGCGCGCAAACCCTCGAGGAGCTGTTTTTT
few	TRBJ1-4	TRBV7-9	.	CASSPRTGGNEKLFF	TGTGCCAGCAGCCCGCGGACGGGGGGTAATGAAAAACTGTTTTTT
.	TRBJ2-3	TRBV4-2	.	CASSQDRVSTDTQYF	TGTGCCAGCAGCCAAGATCGGGTTAGCACAGATACGCAGTATTTT
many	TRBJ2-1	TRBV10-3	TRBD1	CAISPTGDNEQFF	TGTGCCATCAGTCCAACAGGGGACAATGAGCAGTTCTTC
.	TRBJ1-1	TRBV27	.	CASSRRPGGAVSTEAFF	TGTGCCAGCAGTCGACGTCCTGGGGGGGCCGTGAGTACTGAAGCTTTCTTT
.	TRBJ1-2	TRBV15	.	CATSRDASTGTRNGYTF	TGTGCCACCAGCAGAGATGCGAGTACCGGGACTCGCAATGGCTACACCTTC
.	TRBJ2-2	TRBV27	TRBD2	CASSPAGGLDTGELFF	TGTGCCAGCAGTCCAGCGGGAGGGCTGGACACCGGGGAGCTGTTTTTT
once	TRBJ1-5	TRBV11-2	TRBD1	CASSPGQERPQHF	TGTGCCAGCAGCCCCGGACAGGAACGGCCCCAGCATTTT
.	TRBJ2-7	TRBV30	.	CAWRGSPYEQYF	TGTGCCTGGAGGGGCTCGCCCTACGAGCAGTACTTC
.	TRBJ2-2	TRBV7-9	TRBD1	CASSDRDRGNTGELFF	TGTGCCAGCAGCGATCGGGACAGGGGGAACACCGGGGAGCTGTTTTTT
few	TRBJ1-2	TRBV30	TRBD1	CAWSRDSHGGYTF	TGTGCCTGGAGTAGGGACAGCCATGGAGGCTACACCTTC
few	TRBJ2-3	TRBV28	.	CASTPGRQTDTQYF	TGTGCCAGCACCCCTGGGAGGCAAACAGATACGCAGTATTTT
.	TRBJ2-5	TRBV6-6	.	CASSYSRREETQYF	TGTGCCAGCAGTTACTCGAGAAGAGAAGAGACCCAGTACTTC
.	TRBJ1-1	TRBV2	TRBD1	CASSDRALGGAFF	TGTGCCAGCTCCGACAGGGCCCTGGGAGGGGCTTTCTTT
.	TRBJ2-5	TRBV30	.	CACSGPLQETQYF	TGTGCCTGTTCTGGACCCTTGCAAGAGACCCAGTACTTC
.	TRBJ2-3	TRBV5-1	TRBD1	CASSRELAGGDLDTQYF	TGCGCCAGCAGCCGGGAGCTGGCAGGGGGCGATTTAGATACGCAGTATTTT
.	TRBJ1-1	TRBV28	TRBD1	CASSLGGQGAWAFF	TGTGCCAGCAGTTTAGGGGGACAGGGGGCTTGGGCTTTCTTT
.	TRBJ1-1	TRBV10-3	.	CAISAFGFNTEAFF	TGTGCCATCAGTGCCTTCGGCTTTAACACTGAAGCTTTCTTT
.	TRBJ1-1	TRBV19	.	CASTNSINTEAFF	TGTGCCAGTACGAACAGCATTAACACTGAAGCTTTCTTT
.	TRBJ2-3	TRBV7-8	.	CASSLAATDTQYF	TGTGCCAGCAGCTTAGCGGCCACAGATACGCAGTATTTT
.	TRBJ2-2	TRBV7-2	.	CASSKTGNTGELFF	TGTGCCAGCAGCAAGACAGGGAACACCGGGGAGCTGTTTTTT
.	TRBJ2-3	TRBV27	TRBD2	CASSRRAGRLAIDTQYF	TGTGCCAGCAGCCGAAGAGCGGGAAGGTTAGCTATAGATACGCAGTATTTT
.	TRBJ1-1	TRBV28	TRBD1	CASGIRDRGKAFF	TGTGCCAGCGGAATCAGGGACAGGGGAAAGGCTTTCTTT
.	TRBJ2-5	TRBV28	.	CASSLPQGQETQYF	TGTGCCAGCAGTTTGCCCCAGGGACAAGAGACCCAGTACTTC
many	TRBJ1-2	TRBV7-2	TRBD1	CASSLSQTGDYGYTF	TGTGCCAGCAGCTTATCTCAGACAGGGGACTATGGCTACACCTTC
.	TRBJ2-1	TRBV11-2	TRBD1	CASSLSRDRVRDEQFF	TGTGCCAGCAGCTTAAGCCGGGACAGGGTGAGAGATGAGCAGTTCTTC
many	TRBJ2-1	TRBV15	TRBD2	CATSTRTSGYNEQFF	TGTGCCACCAGCACCAGGACTAGCGGTTACAATGAGCAGTTCTTC
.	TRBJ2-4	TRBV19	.	CASSIPHLAKNIQYF	TGTGCCAGTAGTATCCCCCATTTAGCCAAAAACATTCAGTACTTC
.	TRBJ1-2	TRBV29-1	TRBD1	CSGRDRGHGYTF	TGCAGCGGGCGGGACAGGGGGCACGGCTACACCTTC
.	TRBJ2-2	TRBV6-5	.	CASRTGQPGELFF	TGTGCCAGCAGGACGGGACAACCCGGGGAGCTGTTTTTT
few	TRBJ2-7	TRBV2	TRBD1	CASSPGTGSYEQYF	TGTGCCAGCAGTCCCGGGACAGGGTCCTACGAGCAGTACTTC
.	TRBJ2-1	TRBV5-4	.	CASSLAVQWVVYKQFF	TGTGCCAGCAGCTTGGCCGTACAGTGGGTGGTCTATAAGCAGTTCTTC
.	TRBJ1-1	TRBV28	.	CASSLLEGEMSGAFF	TGTGCCAGCAGTTTATTAGAGGGGGAAATGAGTGGTGCTTTCTTT
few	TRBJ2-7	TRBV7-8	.	CASSRRDYEQYF	TGTGCCAGCAGCAGGAGGGACTACGAGCAGTACTTC
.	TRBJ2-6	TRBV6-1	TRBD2	CASSEVAGAYVKTGANVLTF	TGTGCCAGCAGTGAGGTAGCGGGAGCCTACGTGAAAACTGGGGCCAACGTCCTGACTTTC